These 13 T cell receptor beta chains were sequenced from one sample in a study of T-cell reconstitution after alpha-beta-depleted transplantation in children. Unique molecular identifiers featured in how the TCRbeta library was prepared. TCRdb re-analysed the PCR reads in MiXCR, keeping a single row per CDR3 protein. The table has about 540,000 distinct CDR3 sequences, over 20% seen once. The sample consisted of PBMCs, taken before TCRalphabeta/CD19-depleted stem cell transplant. The receptors shown here come from a boy younger than two with Wiskott-Aldrich syndrome, due to receive a stem cell transplant.

This clonotype turned up a few times. The chain couples TRBV7-2 to TRBJ2-5, with TRBD2 as a possible D gene (5 bases). Germline CDR1 SGHTA, CDR2 FQGNSA. The CDR3 contains 14 residues. Deletions cut 5 bases from V and 1 base from J, with 11 bases between. The CDR3 nucleotides are TGTGCCAGCAGCCGCGACTATTTCCAAGAGACCCAGTACTTC. This encodes CASSRDYFQETQYF. Variable domain in full (rest from reference TRBV7-2 and TRBJ2-5): GAGVSQSPSNKVTEKGKDVELRCDPISGHTALYWYRQSLGQGLEFLIYFQGNSAPDKSGLPSDRFSAERTGGSVSTLTIQRTQQEDSAVYLCASSRDYFQETQYFGPGTRLLVL.

The V call is TRBV29-1, the J call TRBJ2-5; D perhaps matches TRBD1 (6 bases). Looked up from germline, CDR1 is SQVTM and CDR2 is ANQGSEA. Trimming left V 5 bases short and J 1 base short, with 14 bases between. This CDR3 has 14 residues. As DNA, the CDR3 is TGCAGCGTTAGTTTACAGGGATGCCAAGAGACCCAGTACTTC. It yields the protein CSVSLQGCQETQYF.

This chain links TRBV20-1 with TRBJ2-2, with D possibly being TRBD2 (5 bases). Germline V gene lookup returns CDR1 DFQATT and CDR2 SNEGSKA (reference sequence). The CDR3 is 12 amino acids. V gave up 5 bases and J gave up 5 bases, with 9 bases separating them. This CDR3 reads CSALGETGELFF. CDR3 coding DNA: TGCAGTGCTCTGGGAGAGACCGGGGAGCTGTTTTTT.

V is TRBV12-5 and J is TRBJ1-5; D perhaps matches TRBD1 (5 bases). The ends were cut back, 2 bases at V and 0 bases at J, with 11 bases in the middle. The germline CDR1 and CDR2 sequences are LGHNT and FRNRAP. The CDR3 runs 16 residues. In DNA form, the CDR3 reads TGTGCTAGTGGTTTGACCCCAGGGAATAGCAATCAGCCCCAGCATTTT. As protein: CASGLTPGNSNQPQHF.

The sample holds one count of this clonotype. The gene calls are TRBV3-1 and TRBJ2-2; TRBD2 is a possible D gene (5 bases). The V end lost 3 bases, the J end lost 5 bases, and 13 bases lay between the germline ends. The V gene's germline CDR1 is LGHDT and CDR2 YNNKEL (reference sequence). There are 15 residues in the CDR3. The CDR3 nucleotides are TGTGCCAGCAGCCATCTCGCTACGGGGACCGGGGAGCTGTTTTTT. As protein: CASSHLATGTGELFF.

The rearrangement joins TRBV20-1 to TRBJ2-3; 12 bases are shared with TRBD2. The CDR3 is made up of 14 amino acids. CDR1 is DFQATT, CDR2 SNEGSKA, per germline (reference sequence). J was trimmed by 8 bases and V by 4 bases; bases with no gene match: 7. CDR3 protein: CSATRTSGTITQYF. As DNA, the CDR3 is TGCAGTGCTACAAGGACTAGCGGGACTATTACGCAGTATTTT.

This clonotype was recorded a few times. The V call is TRBV20-1, the J call TRBJ1-1, with TRBD1 matching over 11 bases. The CDR3 runs 16 residues. V was pared by 6 bases and J by 4 bases, with 13 bases of the junction left unmatched. Germline CDR1 DFQATT, CDR2 SNEGSKA (reference sequence). Written as DNA, the CDR3 is TGCAGTGCCCAACGGCTGGGACAGGGGGAGAGCACTGAAGCTTTCTTT. Translated, it gives CSAQRLGQGESTEAFF.

This chain connects TRBV20-1 to TRBJ2-3; the match to TRBD2 covers 9 bases. Germline V gene data show CDR1 as DFQATT and CDR2 as SNEGSKA (reference sequence). J was trimmed by 9 bases and V by 5 bases; bases with no gene match: 12. The CDR3 contains 14 residues. The CDR3 sequence is CSAGTVAGAGTQYF. The CDR3 DNA follows: TGCAGTGCTGGAACTGTAGCGGGAGCGGGGACGCAGTATTTT.

J is TRBJ1-5 and V is TRBV20-1; the D gene is possibly TRBD1 (6 bases). The CDR3 is 14 residues long. V lost 3 bases and J lost 7, with 16 bases in between. Germline V lookup: CDR1 DFQATT, CDR2 SNEGSKA (reference sequence). The CDR3 DNA reads as TGCAGTGCTAGGGCCCAAACAGGGAACCAGCCCCAGCATTTT. Amino acids: CSARAQTGNQPQHF.

This rearrangement joins TRBV5-1 to TRBJ2-3; 8 nucleotides line up with TRBD2. This CDR3 has 16 residues. Germline trimming cut 0 bases from V and 4 bases from J; bases unmatched to any gene: 7. Germline V lookup: CDR1 SGHRS, CDR2 YFSETQ. The CDR3 is CASSLGLAGLSDTQYF. Here the CDR3 DNA reads TGCGCCAGCAGCTTGGGGCTAGCGGGTCTCTCAGATACGCAGTATTTT.

This CDR3 is CASRIGGDEQYF. In DNA, the CDR3 is TGTGCCAGCCGAATTGGGGGCGACGAGCAGTACTTC. V is TRBV28 and J is TRBJ2-7; perhaps TRBD1 as D (6 bases). The CDR3 length is 12 residues. Germline V gene data show CDR1 as MDHEN and CDR2 as SYDVKM. The V and J ends lost 8 bases and 5 bases respectively, with 13 bases between them. The entire variable domain, with the rest obtained from reference TRBV28 and TRBJ2-7, is as follows: DVKVTQSSRYLVKRTGEKVFLECVQDMDHENMFWYRQDPGLGLRLIYFSYDVKMKEKGDIPEGYSVSREKKERFSLILESASTNQTSMYLCASRIGGDEQYFGPGTRLTVT.

This clonotype appeared once. This chain joins TRBV20-1 and TRBJ2-5; 10 positions match TRBD1. This CDR3 spans 16 amino acids. The ends lost 0 bases at V and 4 bases at J; junction bases unmatched: 8. From germline, CDR1 is DFQATT and CDR2 SNEGSKA (reference sequence). The CDR3 DNA follows: TGCAGTGCTAGAGATACCGGGACAGGGGAGGGAGAGACCCAGTACTTC. Translated: CSARDTGTGEGETQYF.

The rearrangement links TRBV20-1 to TRBJ2-5, with 9 bases lining up with TRBD1. The CDR3 is 15 residues long. J lost 5 bases, V lost 2 bases, and 9 bases had no gene match. In germline, CDR1 is DFQATT, CDR2 SNEGSKA (reference sequence). The CDR3 is CSARQPGQGRETQYF. For the CDR3, the DNA is TGCAGTGCTAGACAACCGGGACAGGGTCGGGAGACCCAGTACTTC.